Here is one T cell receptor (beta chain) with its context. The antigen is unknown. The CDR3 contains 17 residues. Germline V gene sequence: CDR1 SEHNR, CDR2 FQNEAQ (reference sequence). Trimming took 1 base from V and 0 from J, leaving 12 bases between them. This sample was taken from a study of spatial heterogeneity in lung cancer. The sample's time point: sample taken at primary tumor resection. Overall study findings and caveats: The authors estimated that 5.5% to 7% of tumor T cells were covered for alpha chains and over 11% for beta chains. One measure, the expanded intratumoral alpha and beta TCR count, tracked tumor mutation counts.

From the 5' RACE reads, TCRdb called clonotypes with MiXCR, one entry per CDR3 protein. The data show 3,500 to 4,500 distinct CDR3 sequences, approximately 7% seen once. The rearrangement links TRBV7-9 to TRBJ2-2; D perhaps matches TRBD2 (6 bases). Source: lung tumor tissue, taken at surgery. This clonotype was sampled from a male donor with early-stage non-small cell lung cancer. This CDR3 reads CASSLGSAGPNTGELFF. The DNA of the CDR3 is TGTGCCAGCAGCTTAGGGAGCGCGGGACCGAACACCGGGGAGCTGTTTTTT.